This T cell receptor beta chain was sequenced during a study of blood T cell repertoires in COVID-19. In the original workflow: Reference gene primer amplification yielded estimated nucleated cell counts. Clones were read by immunoSEQ multiplex PCR, and TCRdb kept only the in-frame ones, dropping some. That table is the source of V, J and clone size, and D and trimming were worked out from the DNA. The sample has almost 400,000 clones, roughly 89% seen once. The CDR3 totals 16 residues. The germline gives CDR1 KGHSH, CDR2 LQKENI. Trimming shortened V by 2 bases and J by 1 base, and 15 bases separated the two germline ends. Cohort assignment relied on participant-reported clinical history.

Sequences were obtained from PBMCs or T cells enriched from blood (not recorded which). The chain has TRBV18 and TRBJ2-7, with D perhaps matching TRBD2 (7 bases). The clonotype originates from a woman in her thirties who had recovered from COVID-19. CDR3 region: CASSPGGAVSSYEQYF. For the CDR3, the DNA is TGTGCCAGCTCACCAGGGGGGGCGGTTAGTTCCTACGAGCAGTACTTC.